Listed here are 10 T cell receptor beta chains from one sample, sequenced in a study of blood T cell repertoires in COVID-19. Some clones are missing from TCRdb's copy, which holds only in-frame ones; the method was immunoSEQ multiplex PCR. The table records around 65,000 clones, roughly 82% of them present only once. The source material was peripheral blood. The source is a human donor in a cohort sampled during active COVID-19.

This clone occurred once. CDR3 residues: CASSESIKGTITYGYTF. CDR3 coding DNA: TGCGCCAGCAGTGAGTCAATAAAAGGGACAATCACCTATGGCTACACCTTC. The J gene is TRBJ1-2, the V gene TRBV10-2, with D possibly being TRBD1 (6 bases). Trimming took 0 bases from V and 4 from J, leaving 18 bases between them. There are 17 residues in the CDR3. Per the germline V gene, CDR1 is WSHSY and CDR2 is SAAADI.

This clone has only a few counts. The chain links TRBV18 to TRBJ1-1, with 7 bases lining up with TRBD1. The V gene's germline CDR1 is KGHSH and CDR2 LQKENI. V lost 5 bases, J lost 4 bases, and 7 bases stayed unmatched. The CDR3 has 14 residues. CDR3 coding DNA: TGTGCCAGCTCAGAGCAAACAGGGGTCACTGAAGCTTTCTTT. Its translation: CASSEQTGVTEAFF.

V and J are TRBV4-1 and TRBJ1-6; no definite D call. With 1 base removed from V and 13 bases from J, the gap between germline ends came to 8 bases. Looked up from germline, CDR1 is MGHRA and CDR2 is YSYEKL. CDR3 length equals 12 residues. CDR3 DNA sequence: TGCGCCAGCAGCCAAGGGGCTTGGCCCCTCCACTTT. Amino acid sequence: CASSQGAWPLHF.

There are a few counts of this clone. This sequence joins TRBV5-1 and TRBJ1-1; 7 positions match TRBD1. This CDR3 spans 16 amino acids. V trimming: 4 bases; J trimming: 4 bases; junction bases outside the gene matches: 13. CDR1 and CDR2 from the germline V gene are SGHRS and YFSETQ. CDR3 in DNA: TGCGCCAGCAGCCGCTACGAAGGGGGCGGTGGCACTGAAGCTTTCTTT. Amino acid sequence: CASSRYEGGGGTEAFF.

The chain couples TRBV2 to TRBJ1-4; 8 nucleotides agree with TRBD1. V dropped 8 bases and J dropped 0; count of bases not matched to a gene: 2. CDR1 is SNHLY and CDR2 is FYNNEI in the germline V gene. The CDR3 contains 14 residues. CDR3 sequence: CASQQGATNEKLFF. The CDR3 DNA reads TGTGCCAGCCAACAGGGGGCAACTAATGAAAAACTGTTTTTT. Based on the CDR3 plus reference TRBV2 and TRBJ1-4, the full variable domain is EPEVTQTPSHQVTQMGQEVILRCVPISNHLYFYWYRQILGQKVEFLVSFYNNEISEKSEIFDDQFSVERPDGSNFTLKIRSTKLEDSAMYFCASQQGATNEKLFFGSGTQLSVL.

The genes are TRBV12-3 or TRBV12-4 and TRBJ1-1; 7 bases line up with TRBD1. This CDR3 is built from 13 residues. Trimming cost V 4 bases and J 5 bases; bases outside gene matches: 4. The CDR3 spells CASSSDRATEAFF. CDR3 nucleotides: TGTGCCAGCAGTTCCGACAGGGCGACTGAAGCTTTCTTT.

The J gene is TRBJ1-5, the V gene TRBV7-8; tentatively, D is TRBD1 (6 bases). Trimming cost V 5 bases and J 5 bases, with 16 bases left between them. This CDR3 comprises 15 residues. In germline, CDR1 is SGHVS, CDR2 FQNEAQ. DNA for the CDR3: TGTGCCAGCAGCCCCCAGGACAGAGAAGATCAGCCCCAGCATTTT. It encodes CASSPQDREDQPQHF.

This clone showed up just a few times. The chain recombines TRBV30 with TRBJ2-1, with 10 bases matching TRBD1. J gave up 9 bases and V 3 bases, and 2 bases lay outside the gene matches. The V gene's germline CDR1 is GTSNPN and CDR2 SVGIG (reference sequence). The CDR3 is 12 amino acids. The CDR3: CAWRGQGFEQFF. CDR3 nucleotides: TGTGCCTGGAGGGGACAGGGGTTTGAGCAGTTCTTC. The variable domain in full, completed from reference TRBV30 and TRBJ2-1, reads SQTIHQWPATLVQPVGSPLSLECTVEGTSNPNLYWYRQAAGRGLQLLFYSVGIGQISSEVPQNLSASRPQDRQFILSSKKLLLSDSGFYLCAWRGQGFEQFFGPGTRLTVL.

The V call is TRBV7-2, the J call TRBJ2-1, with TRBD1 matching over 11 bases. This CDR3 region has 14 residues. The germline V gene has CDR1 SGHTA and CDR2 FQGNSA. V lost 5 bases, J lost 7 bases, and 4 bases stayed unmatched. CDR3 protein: CASSQDRGRNEQFF. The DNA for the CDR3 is TGTGCCAGCAGCCAGGACAGGGGGCGGAATGAGCAGTTCTTC. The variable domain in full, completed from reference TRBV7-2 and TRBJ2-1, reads GAGVSQSPSNKVTEKGKDVELRCDPISGHTALYWYRQSLGQGLEFLIYFQGNSAPDKSGLPSDRFSAERTGGSVSTLTIQRTQQEDSAVYLCASSQDRGRNEQFFGPGTRLTVL.

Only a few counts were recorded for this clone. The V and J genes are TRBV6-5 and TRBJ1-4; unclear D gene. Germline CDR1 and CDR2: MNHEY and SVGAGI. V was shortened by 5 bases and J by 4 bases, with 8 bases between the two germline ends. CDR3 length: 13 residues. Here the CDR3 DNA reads TGTGCCAGCAGTCCAAACTTTAATGAAAAACTGTTTTTT. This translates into CASSPNFNEKLFF.